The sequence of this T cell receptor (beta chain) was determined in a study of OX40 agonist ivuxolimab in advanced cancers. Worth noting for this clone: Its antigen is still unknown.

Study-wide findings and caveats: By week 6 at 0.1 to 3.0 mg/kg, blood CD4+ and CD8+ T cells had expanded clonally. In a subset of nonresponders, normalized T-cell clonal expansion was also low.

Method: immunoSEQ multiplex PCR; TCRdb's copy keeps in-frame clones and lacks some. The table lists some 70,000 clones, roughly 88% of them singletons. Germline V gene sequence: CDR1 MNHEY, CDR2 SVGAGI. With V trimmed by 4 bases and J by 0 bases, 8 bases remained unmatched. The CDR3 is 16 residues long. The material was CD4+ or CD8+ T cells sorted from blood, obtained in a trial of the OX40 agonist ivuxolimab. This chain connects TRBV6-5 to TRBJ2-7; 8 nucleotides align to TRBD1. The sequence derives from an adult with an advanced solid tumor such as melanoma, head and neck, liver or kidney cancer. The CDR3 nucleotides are TGTGCCAGCAGTTCCAGAGGACAGGGTGACTCCTACGAGCAGTACTTC. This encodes CASSSRGQGDSYEQYF.